This T cell receptor beta chain was documented in a study of OX40 agonist ivuxolimab in advanced cancers. Whole-study results and caveats: Dose levels from 0.1 to 3.0 mg/kg saw CD4+ and CD8+ blood T cells expand clonally by week 6. Clonal expansion among partial responders at 0.1-3.0 mg/kg ranked near the lowest.

V gave up 4 bases and J gave up 6 bases; unmatched junction bases: 11. Germline CDR1 is MDHEN and CDR2 is SYDVKM. The CDR3 spans 15 residues. The method was immunoSEQ multiplex PCR; TCRdb's version includes in-frame clones alone and lacks a portion of them. The sample includes 85,000 to 100,000 clones, about 85% of them seen just once. In the case of this clone: Antigen specificity is unknown.

Patients with a history of autoimmune disease or on systemic immunosuppression were excluded. This sequence was found in an adult with an advanced solid tumor such as melanoma, head and neck, liver or kidney cancer. The material sequenced was CD4+ or CD8+ T cells sorted from blood, taken in a trial of the OX40 agonist ivuxolimab. J is TRBJ1-2 and V is TRBV28; 7 bases agree with TRBD1. CDR3 sequence (DNA): TGTGCCAGCAGTTACCAAGGGGGCGCGGTTGATGGCTACACCTTC. It translates to CASSYQGGAVDGYTF.